Included here is one T cell receptor (beta chain) sequence, with context. Antigen unknown. The data are from a study of identifying expanded T cells in peripheral blood. The repertoire was sequenced with immunoSEQ multiplex PCR; TCRdb's copy has only in-frame clones and lacks some. This repertoire shows approximately 100,000 clones, around 90% found once; its top ten account for about 18%. Whole-study results and caveats: Two-week clone count variance significantly increased as total template count grew.

The V and J ends lost 6 bases and 2 bases respectively, with 10 bases between them. This CDR3 has 13 residues. Germline V gives CDR1 MDHEN, CDR2 SYDVKM. The TCR comes from a person aged 18-70 years in good health. The chain joins TRBV28 to TRBJ1-2, with D perhaps TRBD1 (5 bases). The source material was blood. The CDR3 DNA is TGTGCCAGCAGGACAGCAGGCAACTATGGCTACACCTTC. It specifies CASRTAGNYGYTF.